This note documents a single TCR beta chain sequence. Its antigen is still unknown. The data stem from a study of T cells in Graves' hyperthyroidism and ophthalmopathy. Overall study: Peripheral blood was drawn at first diagnosis, prior to all treatment. Study findings and constraints: Ophthalmopathy and stable hyperthyroidism were separated by a 13 V-J model. Blood also held most thyroid clonotypes expanded beyond 0.001.

Cells are PBMCs isolated from over 7.5 ml of fresh blood. With 6 bases removed from V and 11 bases from J, the gap between germline ends came to 8 bases. From germline, CDR1 is SQVTM and CDR2 ANQGSEA. The CDR3 has 8 residues. TCR beta CDR3 sequences were amplified from RNA transcripts. The TCR CDR3 was amplified in a first-round RT-PCR using the HTBI primer set. TCRdb reprocessed the multiplex PCR reads with MiXCR, giving one entry per CDR3 protein. This sample has about 480,000 distinct CDR3 sequences, with about 24% found just once. Input material: blood. The sequence was collected from a woman aged 25-40 years with Graves' ophthalmopathy. The V call is TRBV29-1, the J call TRBJ2-7; no reliable D call. In nucleotides, the CDR3 is TGCAGCGTGGCGAGAGAGTACTTC. Translation gives CSVAREYF.